Sequencing of this TCR beta chain was carried out in a study of graft-versus-host responses after intestinal transplantation. V gave up 4 bases and J gave up 6 bases, with 17 bases separating them. The germline V gene encodes CDR1 SGHRS and CDR2 YFSETQ. The CDR3 sequence is 14 residues long. Sequencing was performed with immunoSEQ multiplex PCR; in TCRdb, only in-frame clones are kept and a portion is missing. The sample holds about 120,000 clones, about 93% seen once. Comment on this clone: The antigen is unknown.

Overall study findings and caveats: Allografts carried high graft-versus-host to host-versus-graft clonal ratios in patients having graft-donor T cell macrochimerism. Declining HvG levels early post-transplant were linked to peak circulating GvH clone levels.

Sample: unstimulated CD4+ T cells sorted from spleen or lymph node cells, taken before intestinal transplant. The gene calls are TRBV5-1 and TRBJ2-7; D perhaps matches TRBD2 (5 bases). This receptor was taken from a human donor who received an intestinal transplant. CDR3 bases: TGCGCCAGCAGCCCCTCAGCACCGGGGTTCGAGCAGTACTTC. Translated: CASSPSAPGFEQYF.